These 31 T cell receptor beta chains were all obtained from the same sample, sequenced in a study of blood T cell repertoires in COVID-19. Only in-frame clones appear in the TCRdb table, and some are missing; sequencing was by immunoSEQ multiplex PCR. Counted here are roughly 400,000 clones, 75% to 90% occurring once; the ten biggest clones make up roughly 1.1%. The specimen sequenced was PBMCs or T cells enriched from blood (not recorded which). The receptors here all came from a man between 25 and 39 years old who had recovered from COVID-19.

This sequence joins TRBV4-1 and TRBJ2-7, with 11 bases aligning to TRBD1. CDR1 MGHRA and CDR2 YSYEKL come from the germline V gene. Germline trimming cut 0 bases from V and 6 bases from J; bases unmatched to any gene: 1. The CDR3 runs to 14 residues. CDR3 protein: CASSQEGQGGEQYF. CDR3 nucleotides: TGCGCCAGCAGCCAAGAGGGACAGGGGGGCGAGCAGTACTTC.

To note about this clone: Other DNA sequences within the sample encode an identical CDR3. The CDR3 loop reads CATSDASGSGETQYF. The CDR3 DNA follows: TGTGCCACCAGTGATGCTAGCGGAAGCGGGGAGACCCAGTACTTC. The genes are TRBV24-1 and TRBJ2-5; 7 bases align to TRBD2. The V gene end was trimmed by 3 bases and the J gene end by 5 bases; junction bases not matched to a gene: 8. CDR1 and CDR2 from the germline V gene are KGHDR and SFDVKD. This CDR3 is built from 15 residues.

CDR3 region: CASSQVTIAGESPGEQYF. The DNA for the CDR3 is TGTGCCAGCAGCCAAGTGACTATAGCGGGAGAGAGCCCGGGGGAGCAGTACTTC. The chain combines TRBV4-2 with TRBJ2-7; the match to TRBD2 covers 9 bases. V lost 1 base and J lost 7; bases outside the gene matches: 17. CDR3 size: 18 residues. CDR1 LGHNA and CDR2 YNFKEQ come from the germline V gene.

The V call is TRBV28, the J call TRBJ1-4, with a weak D call TRBD1 (6 bases). This CDR3 has 15 residues. Trimming stripped 6 bases from V and 8 bases from J, with 19 bases between. Germline lookup yields CDR1 MDHEN and CDR2 SYDVKM. The CDR3 DNA reads as TGTGCCAGCAGCTCTCGGGGGGCCGGGGAGGAAAAACTGTTTTTT. The encoded protein is CASSSRGAGEEKLFF.

CDR3 nucleotide sequence: TGTGCCAGCTCAGGGGGCAAGTGGAATGAGCAGTTCTTC. Encoded protein: CASSGGKWNEQFF. This chain joins TRBV5-6 and TRBJ2-1; TRBD1 aligns across 8 bases. J gave up 7 bases and V 7 bases, and 7 bases lay outside the gene matches. The CDR3 length is 13 residues. Per the germline V gene, CDR1 is SGHDT and CDR2 is YYEEEE.

About this clone: Other DNA sequences within the sample encode an identical CDR3. The J gene is TRBJ1-1, the V gene TRBV6-5; D might be TRBD1 (5 bases). From germline, CDR1 is MNHEY and CDR2 SVGAGI. V was clipped by 0 bases and J by 5 bases, with 7 bases between them. This CDR3 contains 13 residues. CDR3 protein: CASSYSRGTEAFF. Here the CDR3 DNA reads TGTGCCAGCAGTTACTCTCGGGGGACTGAAGCTTTCTTT.

The genes are TRBV7-6 and TRBJ1-2; 8 bases agree with TRBD1. CDR3 length: 13 residues. Germline CDR1 is SGHVS and CDR2 is FNYEAQ. The junction had 5 bases not matched to a gene; V was cut back by 4 bases and J by 7 bases. CDR3 sequence (DNA): TGTGCCAGCAGCTCGACAGGGGAATTTGGCTACACCTTC. It encodes CASSSTGEFGYTF.

This clone was seen just once. This chain uses TRBV7-9 with TRBJ2-2; TRBD2 aligns across 7 bases. The CDR3 has 15 residues. CDR1 is SEHNR and CDR2 is FQNEAQ in the germline V gene (reference sequence). V shed 5 bases and J 4 bases; nucleotides not matched to a gene: 7. Written as DNA, the CDR3 is TGTGCCAGCAGCGAGGGCGGGAGATTCACCGGGGAGCTGTTTTTT. It codes for CASSEGGRFTGELFF.

The chain links TRBV28 to TRBJ2-7, with D perhaps TRBD1 (5 bases). V shed 3 bases and J shed 7 bases, with 19 bases lying between them. The CDR3 is 15 amino acids. Per the germline V gene, CDR1 is MDHEN and CDR2 is SYDVKM. CDR3 region: CASSFQSARESEQYF. In nucleotides, the CDR3 is TGTGCCAGCAGTTTTCAGTCGGCCAGGGAAAGTGAGCAGTACTTC.

The rearrangement uses TRBV4-1 and TRBJ2-7; 13 nucleotides match TRBD2. This CDR3 is 15 amino acids long. V shed 1 base and J 5 bases; nucleotides not matched to a gene: 2. Germline CDR1 MGHRA, CDR2 YSYEKL. The CDR3 bases are TGCGCCAGCAGCCAAGGGACTAGCGGGAGAAACGAGCAGTACTTC. Translating it yields CASSQGTSGRNEQYF.

The chain combines TRBV28 with TRBJ1-4, with 7 bases that match TRBD1. The length of the CDR3 is 15 residues. V lost 4 bases and J lost 4; bases outside the gene matches: 6. Germline loops: CDR1 MDHEN, CDR2 SYDVKM. The CDR3 is CASSSRGQSNEKLFF. As DNA, the CDR3 is TGTGCCAGCAGTTCACGGGGACAGAGTAATGAAAAACTGTTTTTT.

The gene calls are TRBV27 and TRBJ2-6, with TRBD1 matching 8 bases. The CDR3 has 17 amino acids. The J segment lost 1 base and the V segment lost 3 bases, leaving 5 bases of the junction unmatched. The germline CDR1 and CDR2 sequences are MNHEY and SMNVEV (reference sequence). This CDR3 reads CASSLTGVLSGANVLTF. CDR3 DNA sequence: TGTGCCAGCAGTTTGACAGGGGTCCTGTCTGGGGCCAACGTCCTGACTTTC.

CDR3 amino acids: CASRGLAGDYEQYF. The CDR3 DNA reads as TGTGCCAGCAGAGGACTAGCGGGAGATTACGAGCAGTACTTC. V usage is TRBV6-5 and J usage is TRBJ2-7; 13 bases fit TRBD2. Trimming removed 6 bases from V and 4 bases from J; junction bases left unmatched: 3. Per germline, CDR1 MNHEY and CDR2 SVGAGI. The CDR3 is 14 amino acids.

This chain joins TRBV20-1 and TRBJ2-1; 8 nucleotides line up with TRBD1. The junction had 6 bases not matched to a gene; V was cut back by 3 bases and J by 5 bases. The CDR3 covers 14 residues. In germline, CDR1 is DFQATT, CDR2 SNEGSKA (reference sequence). The CDR3 DNA follows: TGCAGTGCTAGTCGCCCAGGGGGCCACAATGAGCAGTTCTTC. Translation gives CSASRPGGHNEQFF.

The chain recombines TRBV7-2 with TRBJ2-3; 8 bases fit TRBD2. The CDR3 extends over 15 amino acids. Germline assignment: CDR1 SGHTA and CDR2 FQGNSA. V shed 11 bases and J 4 bases; nucleotides not matched to a gene: 14. The CDR3 coding sequence is TGTGCCTCAACGGCGGGGGGCCCCCCGGCAGATACGCAGTATTTT. It is translated as CASTAGGPPADTQYF.

CDR3 sequence: CASRDRAGGNTIYF. Written as DNA, the CDR3 is TGTGCCAGCAGGGACAGGGCCGGCGGAAACACCATATATTTT. This chain uses TRBV28 with TRBJ1-3; 8 nucleotides line up with TRBD1. CDR1 and CDR2 (germline): MDHEN, SYDVKM. CDR3 length equals 14 residues. The ends lost 6 bases at V and 4 bases at J; junction bases unmatched: 5.

The chain combines TRBV28 with TRBJ2-7; 8 bases agree with TRBD1. J gave up 4 bases and V 0 bases, and 5 bases lay outside the gene matches. The CDR3 length is 15 residues. From germline, CDR1 is MDHEN and CDR2 SYDVKM. CDR3 region: CASSLWQGAGYEQYF. Here the CDR3 DNA reads TGTGCCAGCAGTTTATGGCAGGGGGCTGGGTACGAGCAGTACTTC.

This clone has more than one count but fewer than ten. The chain is built from TRBV5-1 and TRBJ2-1, with unresolved D. Germline values: CDR1 SGHRS, CDR2 YFSETQ. The CDR3 consists of 14 residues. V shed 4 bases and J shed 7 bases, with 15 bases lying between them. CDR3 sequence (DNA): TGCGCCAGCAGCCCGATGCAAGTGAGGAATGAGCAGTTCTTC. The encoded protein is CASSPMQVRNEQFF.

V gene TRBV28 combines with J gene TRBJ1-2; 9 nucleotides match TRBD1. Germline trimming cut 6 bases from V and 8 bases from J; bases unmatched to any gene: 10. Germline V lookup: CDR1 MDHEN, CDR2 SYDVKM. This CDR3 comprises 14 residues. The CDR3 DNA is TGTGCCAGCAGGCCGGGACAGGGCCCTTCGGGCTACACCTTC. This codes for CASRPGQGPSGYTF.

The rearrangement links TRBV6-5 to TRBJ2-5; D perhaps matches TRBD2 (5 bases). The CDR3 contains 11 residues. V lost 7 bases to trimming and J lost 5 bases, with 8 bases between them. Germline V CDR1 and CDR2: MNHEY, SVGAGI. The CDR3 DNA is TGTGCCAGCACCACGGGGGAGACCCAGTACTTC. Its translation is CASTTGETQYF.

The J gene is TRBJ2-5, the V gene TRBV28; D is undetermined. CDR1 is MDHEN and CDR2 is SYDVKM in the germline V gene. Trimming pared 5 bases from V and 3 bases from J, leaving 7 bases between. CDR3 length: 12 residues. CDR3 sequence: CASSLNKETQYF. In DNA, the CDR3 is TGTGCCAGCAGTCTAAATAAAGAGACCCAGTACTTC.

This chain uses TRBV27 with TRBJ1-2; 7 nucleotides match TRBD1. Germline trimming cut 3 bases from V and 4 bases from J; bases unmatched to any gene: 8. Germline V CDR1 and CDR2: MNHEY, SMNVEV (reference sequence). CDR3 length: 15 amino acids. The CDR3 loop is CASSFDEGAFYGYTF. The CDR3 DNA follows: TGTGCCAGCAGTTTTGATGAGGGGGCCTTCTATGGCTACACCTTC.

This rearrangement joins TRBV29-1 to TRBJ1-1, with D possibly matching TRBD1 (5 bases). This CDR3 region has 12 residues. Germline CDR1 is SQVTM and CDR2 is ANQGSEA. The V gene lost 5 bases and the J gene lost 3 bases, with 10 bases spanning the gap. The CDR3 sequence: CSVLGEDTEAFF. The CDR3 nucleotides read TGCAGCGTTTTGGGGGAGGACACTGAAGCTTTCTTT.

J is TRBJ2-1 and V is TRBV5-5; TRBD1 is a possible D gene (6 bases). The V end was cut by 2 bases, the J end by 6 bases, with 21 bases between. The CDR3 totals 17 residues. CDR1 and CDR2 from the germline V gene are SGHKS and YYEKEE (reference sequence). The CDR3 nucleotides are TGTGCCAGCAGCTTTCGGTCTTTGGACAGACAAATCAATGAGCAGTTCTTC. Translating gives CASSFRSLDRQINEQFF.

The rearrangement links TRBV27 to TRBJ1-1; TRBD1 might be the D (5 bases). This CDR3 has 14 amino acids. CDR1 MNHEY and CDR2 SMNVEV come from the germline V gene (reference sequence). Trimming cost V 6 bases and J 5 bases, with 16 bases left between them. CDR3 sequence (DNA): TGTGCCAGCAGATCCCAGGGAATCGGAACTGAAGCTTTCTTT. Translation gives CASRSQGIGTEAFF.

The rearrangement joins TRBV28 to TRBJ1-2; D call uncertain. This CDR3 spans 14 amino acids. V was pared by 6 bases and J by 6 bases, with 17 bases between. The germline CDR1 and CDR2 sequences are MDHEN and SYDVKM. CDR3 sequence: CASSPGGRAHGYTF. The CDR3 DNA reads as TGTGCCAGCAGCCCGGGCGGGCGAGCTCATGGCTACACCTTC.

V is TRBV4-1 and J is TRBJ2-7; maybe TRBD2 (6 bases). The CDR3 is 14 amino acids. Germline V gene sequence: CDR1 MGHRA, CDR2 YSYEKL. The V and J ends lost 3 bases and 2 bases respectively, with 11 bases between them. CDR3 DNA sequence: TGCGCCAGCAGCCAGACTAGTGGACCCTACGAGCAGTACTTC. It yields the protein CASSQTSGPYEQYF.

The rearrangement joins TRBV5-1 to TRBJ2-7; D uncertain. CDR3 length: 14 residues. Trimming took off 2 bases at V and 0 bases at J, with 9 bases between the two ends. Germline V gene lookup returns CDR1 SGHRS and CDR2 YFSETQ. The CDR3 loop is CASSFNGFSYEQYF. The CDR3 coding sequence is TGCGCCAGCAGCTTCAATGGCTTCTCCTACGAGCAGTACTTC. Filled out from reference TRBV5-1 and TRBJ2-7, the complete variable domain reads KAGVTQTPRYLIKTRGQQVTLSCSPISGHRSVSWYQQTPGQGLQFLFEYFSETQRNKGNFPGRFSGRQFSNSRSEMNVSTLELGDSALYLCASSFNGFSYEQYFGPGTRLTVT.

This clone was counted once. The J gene is TRBJ2-1, the V gene TRBV6-5; TRBD1 might be the D (5 bases). The CDR3 consists of 15 residues. Deletions cut 2 bases from V and 2 bases from J, with 10 bases between. The germline gives CDR1 MNHEY, CDR2 SVGAGI. This CDR3 reads CASSYVGAAYNEQFF. CDR3 sequence (DNA): TGTGCCAGCAGTTACGTAGGGGCGGCCTACAATGAGCAGTTCTTC.

The chain couples TRBV19 to TRBJ2-5; D may be TRBD1 (6 bases). The V end lost 5 bases, the J end lost 0 bases, and 10 bases lay between the germline ends. CDR1 and CDR2 (germline): LNHDA, SQIVND (reference sequence). CDR3 length: 14 residues. Here the CDR3 reads CASSDRTDQETQYF. DNA of the CDR3: TGTGCCAGTAGTGATAGGACAGACCAAGAGACCCAGTACTTC.

V usage is TRBV7-9 and J usage is TRBJ1-4, with no clear D. Germline loops: CDR1 SEHNR, CDR2 FQNEAQ (reference sequence). The CDR3 extends over 15 amino acids. Between the trimmed V and J ends, which lost 5 bases and 2 bases, there was a span of 12 bases. The DNA for the CDR3 is TGTGCCAGCAGCCCGCCCGGGAGCACTAATGAAAAACTGTTTTTT. Its protein product is CASSPPGSTNEKLFF.